This T cell receptor (beta chain) appears in the sequencing data of a study of cytomegalovirus exposure and HLA in healthy donors. Turning to the study itself: The study's early data release held roughly 91 million unique TCRs from HLA-typed donors.

On this clone itself: The target antigen is unknown.

The germline V and J ends were trimmed by 3 bases and 5 bases, with 14 bases remaining between them. This CDR3 has 15 residues. Looked up from germline, CDR1 is MNHNS and CDR2 is SASEGT. 13 Jbeta primers and 60 Vbeta primers were used for the PCR. TCRdb's copy holds only in-frame clones and misses some; the assay was immunoSEQ multiplex PCR. The sample carries approximately 180,000 clones, roughly 81% recorded once. General study findings and limits: Three CMV-associated chains were confirmed in vitro to be specific for CMV antigens. In a later analysis, at a false discovery rate of 0.05, approximately 15,000 TCR beta sequences matched HLA alleles. Links to common viral pathogens appeared, in a later analysis, for several of the most significant clusters.

The sample comprised PBMCs. V usage is TRBV6-1 and J usage is TRBJ1-5; D not certain. This clonotype was sampled from a girl aged 5-17 years in good health and CMV-seropositive. The CDR3, as DNA: TGTGCCAGCAGTGACCCCCAGGCGTCTCATCAGCCCCAGCATTTT. It translates to CASSDPQASHQPQHF.